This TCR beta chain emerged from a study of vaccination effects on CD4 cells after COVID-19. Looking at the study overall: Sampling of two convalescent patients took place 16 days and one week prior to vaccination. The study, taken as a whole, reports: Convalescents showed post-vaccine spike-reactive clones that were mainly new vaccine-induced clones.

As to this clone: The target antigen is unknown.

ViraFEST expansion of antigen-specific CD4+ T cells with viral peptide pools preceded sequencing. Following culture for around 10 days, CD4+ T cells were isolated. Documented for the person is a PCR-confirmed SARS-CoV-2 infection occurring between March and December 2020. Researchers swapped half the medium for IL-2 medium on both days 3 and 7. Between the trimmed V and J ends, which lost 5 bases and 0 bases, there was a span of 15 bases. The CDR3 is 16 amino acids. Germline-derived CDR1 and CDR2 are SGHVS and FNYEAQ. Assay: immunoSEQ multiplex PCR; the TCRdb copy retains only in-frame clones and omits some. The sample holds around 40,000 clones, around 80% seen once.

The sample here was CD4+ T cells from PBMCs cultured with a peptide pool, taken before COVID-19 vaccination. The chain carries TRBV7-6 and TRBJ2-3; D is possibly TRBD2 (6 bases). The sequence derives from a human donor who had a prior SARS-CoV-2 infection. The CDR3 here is CASSHGTGSSTDTQYF. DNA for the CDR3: TGTGCCAGCAGCCACGGGACCGGGAGCAGCACAGATACGCAGTATTTT.